The 31 T cell receptor beta chains below all came from one sample that was sequenced in a study of blood T cells in healthy people across ages. Next came a second PCR, run for roughly 6 to 11 cycles, which used a sample-barcoded 5' primer along with a J-beta primer mix. TCRdb recomputed calls from the 5' RACE reads with MiXCR, one row per CDR3 protein. The sample contains 1.5 million to 1.8 million distinct CDR3 sequences, approximately 39% of which appear only once. Sequencing was done on a sample of blood. All receptors derive from a woman aged 18 to 35 in good health.

The sample holds a few counts of this clonotype. This chain uses TRBV7-9 with TRBJ1-2; D is unclear. CDR1 is SEHNR, CDR2 FQNEAQ, per germline (reference sequence). The CDR3 runs 13 residues. Deletions cut 1 base from V and 5 bases from J, with 8 bases between. DNA of the CDR3: TGTGCCAGCAGCTTAGACAGTGGATATGGCTACACCTTC. Translating it yields CASSLDSGYGYTF.

This rearrangement joins TRBV7-8 to TRBJ1-1, with D perhaps TRBD1 (6 bases). Deletions cut 5 bases from V and 1 base from J, with 14 bases between. Germline CDR1 and CDR2: SGHVS and FQNEAQ. The CDR3 sequence is 15 residues long. The CDR3 nucleotides are TGTGCCAGCAGCCCCTACAGGGCGGGGAACACTGAAGCTTTCTTT. Its translation: CASSPYRAGNTEAFF. Together with reference TRBV7-8 and TRBJ1-1, the CDR3 gives the full variable domain: GAGVSQSPRYKVAKRGQDVALRCDPISGHVSLFWYQQALGQGPEFLTYFQNEAQLDKSGLPSDRFFAERPEGSVSTLKIQRTQQEDSAVYLCASSPYRAGNTEAFFGQGTRLTVV.

This chain uses TRBV27 with TRBJ1-1; 7 bases agree with TRBD1. J gave up 3 bases and V 5 bases, and 6 bases lay outside the gene matches. The CDR3 sequence is 14 residues long. The germline gives CDR1 MNHEY, CDR2 SMNVEV (reference sequence). The CDR3 region has the DNA TGTGCCAGCAGTGTTACGACAGGGTACACTGAAGCTTTCTTT. Its translation is CASSVTTGYTEAFF.

The rearrangement links TRBV7-2 to TRBJ2-7; D possibly corresponds to TRBD2 (6 bases). The V end lost 5 bases, the J end lost 3 bases, and 17 bases lay between the germline ends. This CDR3 spans 15 amino acids. The germline gives CDR1 SGHTA, CDR2 FQGNSA. In DNA, the CDR3 is TGTGCCAGCAGCAGGGACTCCTTTGGAGACTACGAGCAGTACTTC. Amino acids: CASSRDSFGDYEQYF.

The chain uses TRBV30 and TRBJ2-7; D is ambiguous. V shed 0 bases and J shed 6 bases, with 9 bases lying between them. This CDR3 is 12 amino acids long. The germline V gene encodes CDR1 GTSNPN and CDR2 SVGIG (reference sequence). DNA for the CDR3: TGTGCCTGGAGTGTTCCCGGTATCGAGCAGTACTTC. This codes for CAWSVPGIEQYF. Full variable domain (remainder filled in from reference TRBV30 and TRBJ2-7): SQTIHQWPATLVQPVGSPLSLECTVEGTSNPNLYWYRQAAGRGLQLLFYSVGIGQISSEVPQNLSASRPQDRQFILSSKKLLLSDSGFYLCAWSVPGIEQYFGPGTRLTVT.

This clonotype was found a few times. The chain couples TRBV20-1 to TRBJ2-7, with 14 bases matching TRBD2. CDR3 size: 16 residues. V shed 3 bases, J shed 0 bases, and the junction held 4 bases outside the gene matches. CDR1 and CDR2 (germline): DFQATT, SNEGSKA (reference sequence). CDR3: CSARGGTSGSSYEQYF. The CDR3 DNA sequence: TGCAGTGCTAGGGGTGGGACTAGCGGGAGCTCCTACGAGCAGTACTTC.

The rearrangement uses TRBV2 and TRBJ2-5; D gene unclear. The CDR3 is 15 residues long. Germline CDR1 reads SNHLY; CDR2 reads FYNNEI. Deletions cut 7 bases from V and 1 base from J, with 16 bases between. The DNA of the CDR3 is TGTGCCAGCATGCCCGAGCCCATAGCCCAAGAGACCCAGTACTTC. It encodes CASMPEPIAQETQYF.

Notes on this clonotype: Mismatch with germline at one junction end may stem from a read error. CDR3 loop: CATSDRTTDTRYF. CDR3 in DNA: TGTGCCACCAGCGACCGGACCACAGATACGCGGTATTTT. The V call is TRBV15, the J call TRBJ2-3; D gene ambiguous. Germline-derived CDR1 and CDR2 are LNHNV and YYDKDF (reference sequence). The CDR3 is made up of 13 amino acids.

This clonotype has only a few counts. Germline and junction disagree at one end, which may indicate a read error. This rearrangement joins TRBV7-7 to TRBJ2-7, with 9 nucleotides matching TRBD1. Germline loops: CDR1 SSHAT, CDR2 FNYEAQ (reference sequence). CDR3 size: 15 residues. CDR3 loop: CASSAAGTGLHEQYF. The CDR3 nucleotides read TGTGCTAGCAGCGCTGCCGGGACAGGGTTGCATGAGCAGTACTTC.

V gene TRBV27 combines with J gene TRBJ2-1; 10 bases match TRBD1. The CDR3 runs to 13 residues. Unmatched junction bases numbered 4, after V lost 9 bases and J lost 5 bases. Germline-derived CDR1 and CDR2 are MNHEY and SMNVEV (reference sequence). The CDR3 DNA is TGTGCCAGTGGGACAGGGGTGGACAATGAGCAGTTCTTC. This codes for CASGTGVDNEQFF.

This clonotype was seen only a few times. V usage is TRBV21-1 and J usage is TRBJ1-1; TRBD1, as called in the table, went unchecked against the DNA. TRBV21-1 is deemed a pseudogene. The CDR3 loop spans 13 amino acids. CDR3 sequence (DNA): TGTGCCAGCAGCAGCGGACAGACGTCTGAAGCTTTCTTT. Translating gives CASSSGQTSEAFF.

The chain uses TRBV18 and TRBJ2-3; D possibly corresponds to TRBD2 (5 bases). The length of the CDR3 is 17 residues. Germline V lookup: CDR1 KGHSH, CDR2 LQKENI. The V gene lost 0 bases and the J gene lost 7 bases, with 20 bases spanning the gap. The CDR3 coding sequence is TGTGCCAGCTCACCACCCAACTTGAGAGGTTGGGAGAATACGCAGTATTTT. Amino acid sequence: CASSPPNLRGWENTQYF.

The V call is TRBV29-1, the J call TRBJ2-7; TRBD2 agrees at 10 bases. Per the germline V gene, CDR1 is SQVTM and CDR2 is ANQGSEA. The CDR3 contains 15 residues. The junction had 11 bases not matched to a gene; V was cut back by 6 bases and J by 3 bases. CDR3: CSVPDWTSGHYEQYF. CDR3 sequence (DNA): TGCAGCGTGCCGGACTGGACTAGCGGACACTACGAGCAGTACTTC.

The table lists this clonotype with many counts. The chain is built from TRBV11-2 and TRBJ2-2; D gene unclear. Looked up from germline, CDR1 is SGHAT and CDR2 is FQNNGV. The CDR3 has 14 amino acids. Trimming took off 2 bases at V and 10 bases at J, with 14 bases between the two ends. CDR3 residues: CASSLYGVLEELFF. The CDR3 bases are TGTGCCAGCAGCTTATATGGGGTACTGGAGGAGCTGTTTTTT. Variable domain in full (rest from reference TRBV11-2 and TRBJ2-2): EAGVAQSPRYKIIEKRQSVAFWCNPISGHATLYWYQQILGQGPKLLIQFQNNGVVDDSQLPKDRFSAERLKGVDSTLKIQPAKLEDSAVYLCASSLYGVLEELFFGEGSRLTVL.

Concerning this clonotype itself: At one of its ends the junction is not consistent with the germline gene, which may arise from a read error. The V gene is TRBV7-9, the J gene TRBJ2-3; D is perhaps TRBD2 (5 bases). This CDR3 is built from 15 residues. The germline V gene has CDR1 SEHNR and CDR2 FQNEAQ (reference sequence). The CDR3 loop is CAGRKSGVSTDTQYF. The CDR3, as DNA: TGTGCCGGCAGGAAGTCCGGGGTGAGCACAGATACGCAGTATTTT.

V usage is TRBV12-3 or TRBV12-4 and J usage is TRBJ1-5, with unresolved D. The CDR3 runs to 15 residues. Trimming took 6 bases from V and 3 from J, leaving 15 bases between them. The CDR3 bases are TGTGCCAGCAGCGAATTGACAAGGGCCAATCAGCCCCAGCATTTT. Its translation: CASSELTRANQPQHF.

This sequence joins TRBV7-8 and TRBJ2-5; tentative D call: TRBD1 (6 bases). Trimming removed 1 base from V and 0 bases from J, with 9 bases in between. The CDR3 totals 15 residues. Germline V CDR1 and CDR2: SGHVS, FQNEAQ. DNA of the CDR3: TGTGCCAGCAGCTTAGGGACAGTAGACCAAGAGACCCAGTACTTC. It is translated as CASSLGTVDQETQYF.

The chain combines TRBV27 with TRBJ2-1, with D perhaps being TRBD1 or TRBD2 (5 bases each). The germline V gene encodes CDR1 MNHEY and CDR2 SMNVEV (reference sequence). This CDR3 contains 14 residues. V was pared by 11 bases and J by 8 bases, with 22 bases between. CDR3 in DNA: TGTGCCGGCAAGAGCGGCAGGGCGTGGGATGAGCAGTTCTTC. Its translation: CAGKSGRAWDEQFF.

This clonotype came up a few times. The rearrangement joins TRBV5-1 to TRBJ2-2; 7 nucleotides align to TRBD1. CDR1 and CDR2 from the germline V gene are SGHRS and YFSETQ. The CDR3 is 16 residues long. With V trimmed by 3 bases and J by 0 bases, 5 bases remained unmatched. The CDR3 loop reads CASSWTGTANTGELFF. The DNA for the CDR3 is TGCGCCAGCAGCTGGACCGGGACAGCGAACACCGGGGAGCTGTTTTTT.

On this clonotype itself: It is likely a read error, because the conserved phenylalanine at the end of the CDR3 is missing. This chain joins TRBV7-3 and TRBJ2-1, with 8 bases identical to TRBD2. Trimming removed 0 bases from V and 5 bases from J; junction bases left unmatched: 3. The germline V gene has CDR1 SGHTA and CDR2 FQGTGA. The CDR3 runs 15 residues. CDR3 DNA: TGTGCCAGCAGCTTAACGGGGCGGGAGGACAATGAGCAGTTCATC. It translates to CASSLTGREDNEQFI.

On this clonotype: The germline gene is not matched at one end of the junction; a read error may be the cause. The CDR3 DNA reads TGCGCCAGCAGCTTGGATAGAGCCGGGGAGACCCAGAACTTC. Translated, it gives CASSLDRAGETQNF. This rearrangement joins TRBV5-1 to TRBJ2-5, with D perhaps matching TRBD2 (5 bases). Germline lookup yields CDR1 SGHRS and CDR2 YFSETQ. The CDR3 has 14 residues.

The J gene is TRBJ2-7, the V gene TRBV7-2; possibly TRBD2 for D (6 bases). This CDR3 contains 15 residues. With 8 bases removed from V and 0 bases from J, the gap between germline ends came to 17 bases. Germline values: CDR1 SGHTA, CDR2 FQGNSA. The CDR3 DNA sequence: TGTGCCAGCGTCCCTGGGGGGATTATCTCCTACGAGCAGTACTTC. Amino acid sequence: CASVPGGIISYEQYF.

The chain recombines TRBV6-2 or TRBV6-3 with TRBJ1-2; TRBD1 is a possible D gene (5 bases). V was trimmed by 4 bases and J by 6 bases, leaving 12 bases between them. This CDR3 has 13 amino acids. Germline V lookup: CDR1 MNHEY, CDR2 SVGEGT. The CDR3 DNA is TGTGCCAGCAGTTCGGCGGGGGAGAATGGCTACACCTTC. The encoded protein is CASSSAGENGYTF.

The chain employs TRBV11-2 and TRBJ2-3; maybe TRBD1 (6 bases). Germline V CDR1 and CDR2: SGHAT, FQNNGV. Trimming shortened V by 4 bases and J by 2 bases, and 13 bases separated the two germline ends. The CDR3 loop spans 15 amino acids. The CDR3 loop reads CASSSPGHTTDTQYF. The CDR3 region has the DNA TGTGCCAGCAGCTCCCCGGGACACACCACAGATACGCAGTATTTT.

The J gene is TRBJ2-1, the V gene TRBV7-2, with D possibly TRBD1 on 6 matching bases. The DNA matches TRBJ2-7 better at its end, which makes the J call doubtful. Germline V gene lookup returns CDR1 SGHTA and CDR2 FQGNSA. This CDR3 has 15 residues. The CDR3 DNA is TGTGCCAGCAGCTTCTTTCAGACAGGAGCCTACGAGCAGTACTTC. Amino acid sequence: CASSFFQTGAYEQYF.

The chain links TRBV3-1 to TRBJ2-1, with D possibly being TRBD1 or TRBD2 (6 bases each). Trimming pared 2 bases from V and 1 base from J, leaving 15 bases between. Germline CDR1 is LGHDT and CDR2 is YNNKEL (reference sequence). There are 17 residues in the CDR3. CDR3 in amino acids: CASSQIQGGGSYNEQFF. The CDR3 region has the DNA TGTGCCAGCAGCCAAATTCAAGGAGGGGGGTCCTACAATGAGCAGTTCTTC.

V usage is TRBV12-3 or TRBV12-4 and J usage is TRBJ1-2; D remains ambiguous. Trimming cost V 8 bases and J 3 bases, with 4 bases left between them. The CDR3 loop spans 10 amino acids. DNA of the CDR3: TGTGCCAGCTGGTACTATGGCTACACCTTC. Translation: CASWYYGYTF.

This clonotype was detected ten times or more. A read error is possible here, since a much larger clone lies one base away. V usage is TRBV7-2 and J usage is TRBJ2-1; 7 bases align to TRBD2. The CDR3 sequence is 15 residues long. Per the germline V gene, CDR1 is SGHTA and CDR2 is FQGNSA. The V segment lost 1 base and the J segment 5 bases; nucleotides outside the gene matches: 5. The CDR3: CASSLGRAGNNEQFF. DNA for the CDR3: TGTGCCAGCAGCTTAGGGCGAGCGGGAAACAATGAGCAGTTCTTC.

The CDR3 is CSVGGTVNSTDTQYF. The CDR3 DNA reads as TGCAGCGTTGGAGGGACAGTGAATAGCACAGATACGCAGTATTTT. This rearrangement joins TRBV29-1 to TRBJ2-3; TRBD1 matches 7 bases. CDR1 and CDR2 (germline): SQVTM, ANQGSEA. With 4 bases clipped from V and 0 bases from J, the junction kept 7 bases outside the gene matches. The CDR3 totals 15 residues.

This rearrangement joins TRBV9 to TRBJ2-6; possible D gene TRBD1, 7 bases. CDR3 size: 16 residues. Trimming pared 1 base from V and 3 bases from J, leaving 11 bases between. Germline V gives CDR1 SGDLS, CDR2 YYNGEE. CDR3 protein: CASSVSGGSGANVLTF. The CDR3 DNA reads as TGTGCCAGCAGCGTATCAGGGGGGAGTGGGGCCAACGTCCTGACTTTC.

This rearrangement joins TRBV3-1 to TRBJ2-5; 7 bases map to TRBD1. J gave up 4 bases and V 4 bases, and 6 bases lay outside the gene matches. Per the germline V gene, CDR1 is LGHDT and CDR2 is YNNKEL (reference sequence). The CDR3 contains 14 residues. Here the CDR3 reads CASSRPQGTETQYF. The CDR3 DNA reads as TGTGCCAGCAGCCGACCACAGGGGACAGAGACCCAGTACTTC.